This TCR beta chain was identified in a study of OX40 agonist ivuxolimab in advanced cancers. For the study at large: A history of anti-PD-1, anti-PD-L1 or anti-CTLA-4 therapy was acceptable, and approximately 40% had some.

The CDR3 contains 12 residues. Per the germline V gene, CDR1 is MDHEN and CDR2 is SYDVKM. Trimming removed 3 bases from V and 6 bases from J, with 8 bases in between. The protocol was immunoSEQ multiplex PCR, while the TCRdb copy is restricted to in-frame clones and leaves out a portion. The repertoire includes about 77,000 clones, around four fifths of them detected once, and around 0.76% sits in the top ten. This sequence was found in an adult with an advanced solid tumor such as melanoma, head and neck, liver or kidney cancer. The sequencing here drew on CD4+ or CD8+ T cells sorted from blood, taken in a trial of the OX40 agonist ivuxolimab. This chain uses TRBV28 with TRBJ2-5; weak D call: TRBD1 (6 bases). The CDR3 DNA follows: TGTGCCAGCAGTTTTGGGGACAAGACCCAGTACTTC. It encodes CASSFGDKTQYF.